One and the same sample provided the 25 T cell receptor beta chains below, sequenced in a study of cytomegalovirus exposure and HLA in healthy donors. Sequencing was performed with immunoSEQ multiplex PCR; in TCRdb, only in-frame clones are kept and a portion is missing. The table records about 170,000 clones, 85% to 90% of them present only once. The sample taken for sequencing was PBMCs. The receptors derive from a woman aged 25 to 45 in good health and CMV-seronegative.

This chain links TRBV6-5 with TRBJ2-7; 7 bases fit TRBD1. Germline V CDR1 and CDR2: MNHEY, SVGAGI. V was pared by 4 bases and J by 4 bases, with 7 bases of the junction left unmatched. The CDR3 sequence is 14 residues long. For the CDR3, the DNA is TGTGCCAGCAGTTCTCCGGGACAGCTTTACGAGCAGTACTTC. It encodes CASSSPGQLYEQYF.

This chain connects TRBV7-3 to TRBJ1-6; no clear D gene. In germline, CDR1 is SGHTA, CDR2 FQGTGA. The CDR3 extends over 14 amino acids. Trimming left V 1 base short and J 8 bases short, with 9 bases between. CDR3 in DNA: TGTGCCAGCAGCTTAAGTCCAGACTATTCACCCCTCCACTTT. Encoded protein: CASSLSPDYSPLHF.

The CDR3 reads CASSPTRGSGYTF. In DNA form, the CDR3 reads TGTGCCAGCAGCCCCACCCGGGGCTCTGGCTACACCTTC. The chain joins TRBV6-5 to TRBJ1-2, with a tentative D call TRBD1 (5 bases). The ends were cut back, 6 bases at V and 7 bases at J, with 15 bases in the middle. CDR1 MNHEY and CDR2 SVGAGI come from the germline V gene. This CDR3 is 13 amino acids long.

V gene TRBV7-9 combines with J gene TRBJ1-3; TRBD1 is a possible D gene (6 bases). Per the germline V gene, CDR1 is SEHNR and CDR2 is FQNEAQ (reference sequence). CDR3 length: 15 residues. V lost 5 bases and J 1 base, leaving 12 bases between the germline ends. CDR3 DNA sequence: TGTGCCAGCAGCGGAGAACAGGGATCTGGAAACACCATATATTTT. It yields the protein CASSGEQGSGNTIYF.

The chain recombines TRBV6-5 with TRBJ1-2; D gene uncertain. This CDR3 has 15 amino acids. The V gene's germline CDR1 is MNHEY and CDR2 SVGAGI. Trimming shortened V by 7 bases and J by 6 bases, and 21 bases separated the two germline ends. CDR3 loop: CASTGEDPKRNGYTF. The CDR3 nucleotides are TGTGCCAGCACCGGTGAGGACCCCAAACGGAATGGCTACACCTTC.

V gene TRBV6-5 combines with J gene TRBJ1-1, with D unresolved. Deletions cut 4 bases from V and 0 bases from J, with 12 bases between. CDR3 size: 15 residues. CDR1 and CDR2 (germline): MNHEY, SVGAGI. The CDR3 here is CASSLMAALNTEAFF. The CDR3 DNA sequence: TGTGCCAGCAGTTTGATGGCGGCACTGAACACTGAAGCTTTCTTT.

This chain connects TRBV7-9 to TRBJ1-4, with D possibly being TRBD1 (6 bases). The germline V and J ends were trimmed by 4 bases and 2 bases, with 8 bases remaining between them. The germline V gene encodes CDR1 SEHNR and CDR2 FQNEAQ (reference sequence). This CDR3 is built from 14 residues. The CDR3 DNA sequence: TGTGCCAGCAGCTACAGGGAGACTAATGAAAAACTGTTTTTT. Amino acids: CASSYRETNEKLFF.

V and J are TRBV29-1 and TRBJ1-2; maybe TRBD1 (5 bases). The length of the CDR3 is 13 residues. Trimming removed 7 bases from V and 7 bases from J, with 19 bases in between. Looked up from germline, CDR1 is SQVTM and CDR2 is ANQGSEA. The CDR3: CSATGTGGVGYTF. CDR3 bases: TGCAGCGCAACCGGGACCGGAGGGGTTGGCTACACCTTC. The whole variable domain, remainder taken from reference TRBV29-1 and TRBJ1-2, is SAVISQKPSRDICQRGTSLTIQCQVDSQVTMMFWYRQQPGQSLTLIATANQGSEATYESGFVIDKFPISRPNLTFSTLTVSNMSPEDSSIYLCSATGTGGVGYTFGSGTRLTVV.

The rearrangement joins TRBV5-1 to TRBJ2-3, with TRBD2 matching over 9 bases. The germline V gene has CDR1 SGHRS and CDR2 YFSETQ. Germline trimming cut 2 bases from V and 6 bases from J; bases unmatched to any gene: 10. This CDR3 comprises 16 residues. The CDR3 region has the DNA TGCGCCAGCAGCTTCGGCGGGGGGGTCGGAGTGGATACGCAGTATTTT. Translated, it gives CASSFGGGVGVDTQYF.

The gene calls are TRBV9 and TRBJ2-6; 8 bases line up with TRBD1. This CDR3 comprises 17 residues. CDR1 is SGDLS, CDR2 YYNGEE, per germline. The trim removed 0 bases at V and 2 bases at J, leaving 4 bases unmatched. The CDR3 sequence: CASSVVTGGPGANVLTF. Here the CDR3 DNA reads TGTGCCAGCAGCGTAGTTACAGGGGGACCTGGGGCCAACGTCCTGACTTTC.

The V gene is TRBV11-3, the J gene TRBJ2-3; 13 positions agree with TRBD2. With V trimmed by 5 bases and J by 2 bases, 4 bases remained unmatched. Germline values: CDR1 SGHNT, CDR2 YENEEA. The CDR3 contains 16 residues. The CDR3: CASSPGLAGSTDTQYF. The CDR3 DNA reads as TGTGCCAGCAGCCCGGGACTAGCGGGATCCACAGATACGCAGTATTTT.

This CDR3 reads CASKRTSGRQGMVYNEQFF. In DNA, the CDR3 is TGTGCCAGTAAAAGGACTAGCGGGAGGCAGGGTATGGTCTACAATGAGCAGTTCTTC. The V call is TRBV19, the J call TRBJ2-1; 14 bases match TRBD2. The CDR3 has 19 amino acids. Trimming removed 7 bases from V and 3 bases from J; junction bases left unmatched: 14. Germline CDR1 LNHDA, CDR2 SQIVND (reference sequence).

V gene TRBV6-6 combines with J gene TRBJ1-1; D is unclear. The CDR3 length is 13 residues. The germline V gene encodes CDR1 MNHNY and CDR2 SVGAGI (reference sequence). Trimming stripped 2 bases from V and 5 bases from J, with 9 bases between. DNA for the CDR3: TGTGCCAGCAGTTACCCGGGGAGTACTGAAGCTTTCTTT. It specifies CASSYPGSTEAFF.

This chain links TRBV7-2 with TRBJ1-1, with D possibly being TRBD1 (6 bases). V was pared by 3 bases and J by 6 bases, with 14 bases between. Germline CDR1 SGHTA, CDR2 FQGNSA. CDR3 length: 14 amino acids. The CDR3 protein is CASSFMTGMPEAFF. In nucleotides, the CDR3 is TGTGCCAGCAGCTTCATGACAGGAATGCCTGAAGCTTTCTTT.

J is TRBJ2-3 and V is TRBV6-5; D assignment may be TRBD1 or TRBD2 (5 bases each). Germline lookup yields CDR1 MNHEY and CDR2 SVGAGI. Trimming removed 2 bases at V and 1 base at J, with 7 bases between. This CDR3 has 14 residues. In nucleotides, the CDR3 is TGTGCCAGCAGTTACGGGGGTGGCACAGATACGCAGTATTTT. Amino acid sequence: CASSYGGGTDTQYF.

The V gene is TRBV20-1, the J gene TRBJ2-7; the D is unclear. Germline lookup yields CDR1 DFQATT and CDR2 SNEGSKA (reference sequence). Trimming removed 4 bases at V and 3 bases at J, with 4 bases between. The length of the CDR3 is 10 residues. Written as DNA, the CDR3 is TGCAGTGCTAACTTCTACGAGCAGTACTTC. Residues: CSANFYEQYF.

This clone was counted between two and nine times. The rearrangement uses TRBV27 and TRBJ2-7; 11 bases match TRBD1. Germline trimming cut 6 bases from V and 4 bases from J; bases unmatched to any gene: 8. CDR1 MNHEY and CDR2 SMNVEV come from the germline V gene (reference sequence). The CDR3 contains 15 residues. CDR3 nucleotides: TGTGCCAGCAGGCCGCTCGGACAGGGGGCGTACGAGCAGTACTTC. It encodes CASRPLGQGAYEQYF.

The rearrangement links TRBV7-2 to TRBJ2-3, with D hard to call. Germline V gene lookup returns CDR1 SGHTA and CDR2 FQGNSA. Trimming stripped 4 bases from V and 3 bases from J, with 17 bases between. This CDR3 comprises 16 residues. In DNA form, the CDR3 reads TGTGCCAGCAGCTCCTTTTCGGCCGTCATTACAGATACGCAGTATTTT. Its protein is CASSSFSAVITDTQYF.

V usage is TRBV6-5 and J usage is TRBJ1-4; a possible D gene is TRBD1 (6 bases). This CDR3 is 14 amino acids long. Trimming took off 6 bases at V and 6 bases at J, with 14 bases between the two ends. The germline V gene encodes CDR1 MNHEY and CDR2 SVGAGI. In DNA, the CDR3 is TGTGCCAGCAGCTCAAGGGGGTTTGATGAAAAACTGTTTTTT. Its translation is CASSSRGFDEKLFF.

This chain links TRBV6-6 with TRBJ1-5, with a tentative D call TRBD1 (5 bases). This CDR3 contains 16 residues. The ends were cut back, 0 bases at V and 7 bases at J, with 16 bases in the middle. The germline V gene encodes CDR1 MNHNY and CDR2 SVGAGI (reference sequence). The CDR3 DNA reads as TGTGCCAGCAGTTACTCGTTCCCCCCACGGGACCAGCCCCAGCATTTT. Encoded protein: CASSYSFPPRDQPQHF.

This chain uses TRBV19 with TRBJ2-1, with 8 bases that match TRBD2. Losses at the gene ends were 5 bases for V and 6 bases for J; bases not matched to a gene: 9. This CDR3 contains 15 residues. CDR1 LNHDA and CDR2 SQIVND come from the germline V gene (reference sequence). CDR3 in DNA: TGTGCCAGTAGTGCCGCGGGGGGCGGGGGCAATGAGCAGTTCTTC. This gives the protein CASSAAGGGGNEQFF.

This clone was seen only once. The chain carries TRBV28 and TRBJ1-2; TRBD1 matches at 11 bases. J was trimmed by 1 base and V by 8 bases; bases with no gene match: 6. Germline assignment: CDR1 MDHEN and CDR2 SYDVKM. This CDR3 spans 15 amino acids. The DNA of the CDR3 is TGTGCCAGCCGCGGACAGGGGGCCTTTAACTATGGCTACACCTTC. It encodes CASRGQGAFNYGYTF.

The chain has TRBV6-4 and TRBJ1-2, with a weak D call TRBD1 (5 bases). This CDR3 spans 13 amino acids. V dropped 5 bases and J dropped 4 bases, with 11 bases sitting between them. The germline V gene has CDR1 MRHNA and CDR2 SNTAGT. The DNA of the CDR3 is TGTGCCAGCAGTATCAGGGCGGGCTATGGCTACACCTTC. Protein sequence: CASSIRAGYGYTF.

In its sample, this clone was seen once. The chain joins TRBV19 to TRBJ2-5; D not resolved. This CDR3 is built from 11 residues. Germline V gene data show CDR1 as LNHDA and CDR2 as SQIVND (reference sequence). Trimming removed 7 bases at V and 4 bases at J, with 7 bases between. The CDR3 nucleotides are TGTGCCAGTACCTCGGGAGAGACCCAGTACTTC. This codes for CASTSGETQYF.

The CDR3 is CASSTVGGNTIYF. CDR3 nucleotide sequence: TGTGCCAGCTCAACCGTAGGTGGAAACACCATATATTTT. The chain couples TRBV9 to TRBJ1-3; D gene unclear. The germline CDR1 and CDR2 sequences are SGDLS and YYNGEE. The V end was cut by 7 bases, the J end by 3 bases, with 11 bases between. This CDR3 comprises 13 residues.